These T cell receptor beta chains were read from a single sample in a study of OX40 agonist ivuxolimab in advanced cancers. The table came from immunoSEQ multiplex PCR; TCRdb's copy has only in-frame clones and leaves some out. The sample carries some 100,000 clones, 85% to 90% recorded once. This sample comprised CD4+ or CD8+ T cells sorted from blood, obtained in a trial of the OX40 agonist ivuxolimab. The receptors derive from an adult with an advanced solid tumor such as melanoma, head and neck, liver or kidney cancer. CDR3s include the opening cysteine and the closing phenylalanine or tryptophan. Fields, in order: V gene, clone size, J gene, D gene, CDR3 protein, CDR3 DNA. D genes are given only for firm matches. Where a row states a size, it is once, few, many or the class of an expanded clone; other rows omit it.

>TRBV6-1|-|TRBJ2-7|-
CASSEGPTNEQYF
TGTGCCAGCAGTGAAGGCCCCACCAACGAGCAGTACTTC
>TRBV7-9|-|TRBJ1-2|-
CASSLSAMGNYGYTF
TGTGCCAGCAGCTTATCAGCGATGGGGAACTATGGCTACACCTTC
>TRBV7-3|-|TRBJ2-2|TRBD1
CASSQGQGGTGELFF
TGTGCCAGCAGCCAAGGACAGGGAGGCACCGGGGAGCTGTTTTTT
>TRBV27|-|TRBJ1-6|-
CASSLVGANSPLHF
TGTGCCAGCAGTTTAGTAGGGGCTAATTCACCCCTCCACTTT
>TRBV7-9|-|TRBJ1-5|TRBD1
CASSLDTGQPRAQPQHF
TGTGCCAGCAGCTTAGATACGGGACAGCCCAGGGCCCAGCCCCAGCATTTT
>TRBV6-6|-|TRBJ1-5|TRBD1
CASSSGGAGQPQHF
TGTGCCAGCAGCTCAGGGGGCGCCGGTCAGCCCCAGCATTTT
>TRBV30|-|TRBJ1-1|-
CAWSKDLNTEAFF
TGTGCCTGGAGTAAGGACCTGAACACTGAAGCTTTCTTT
>TRBV9|-|TRBJ2-7|TRBD2
CASSVATGLAVGDYEQYF
TGTGCCAGCAGCGTAGCTACGGGACTAGCGGTGGGGGACTACGAGCAGTACTTC
>TRBV25-1|-|TRBJ2-2|TRBD2
CASKGRGVGGTNTGELFF
TGTGCCAGCAAGGGACGGGGGGTTGGCGGAACGAACACCGGGGAGCTGTTTTTT
>TRBV19|-|TRBJ1-5|TRBD1
CASSTGTGRGNQPQHF
TGTGCCAGTAGTACCGGGACAGGGAGGGGAAATCAGCCCCAGCATTTT
>TRBV5-1|-|TRBJ2-7|TRBD1
CASSWAGTGSDEQYF
TGCGCCAGCAGCTGGGCCGGGACAGGTTCTGACGAGCAGTACTTC
>TRBV19|-|TRBJ1-1|-
CASRDWSTEAFF
TGTGCCAGTAGAGATTGGTCCACTGAAGCTTTCTTT
>TRBV7-8|-|TRBJ1-2|-
CASSLEGLGTQYGYTF
TGTGCCAGCAGCTTAGAGGGCCTTGGTACTCAGTATGGCTACACCTTC
>TRBV18|-|TRBJ2-7|-
CASSPSAKPYEQYF
TGTGCCAGCTCACCATCTGCCAAGCCCTACGAGCAGTACTTC
>TRBV4-1|-|TRBJ2-5|-
CASSQSGPTQETQYF
TGCGCCAGCAGCCAGTCCGGCCCTACCCAAGAGACCCAGTACTTC
>TRBV7-6|-|TRBJ2-7|TRBD2
CASSLRGQTSGRAYPNEQYF
TGTGCCAGCAGCTTAAGGGGTCAGACTAGCGGGAGGGCCTACCCTAACGAGCAGTACTTC
>TRBV5-4|-|TRBJ1-1|-
CASSSLGGALNTEAFF
TGTGCCAGCAGCTCTTTGGGCGGGGCCCTGAACACTGAAGCTTTCTTT
>TRBV19|-|TRBJ1-5|TRBD1
CASSTKTGGNQPQHF
TGTGCCAGTAGTACGAAGACAGGGGGCAATCAGCCCCAGCATTTT
>TRBV5-5|once|TRBJ2-7|TRBD1
CASSLTGTGDEQYF
TGTGCCAGCAGCTTGACCGGGACAGGGGACGAGCAGTACTTC
>TRBV7-3|once|TRBJ2-5|-
CASSLGTSGGETQYF
TGTGCCAGCAGCTTAGGGACTTCAGGTGGAGAGACCCAGTACTTC
>TRBV30|-|TRBJ1-3|-
CAWGRGGNTIYF
TGTGCCTGGGGCCGCGGAGGAAACACCATATATTTT
>TRBV15|-|TRBJ2-1|-
CATSRDGLDEQFF
TGTGCCACCAGCAGAGATGGCCTCGATGAGCAGTTCTTC
>TRBV6-1|-|TRBJ2-5|TRBD1
CASSAMGTGAETQYF
TGTGCCAGCAGTGCGATGGGGACAGGGGCAGAGACCCAGTACTTC
>TRBV6-5|-|TRBJ2-7|TRBD1
CASRYGTDYEQYF
TGTGCCAGCAGGTATGGGACAGACTACGAGCAGTACTTC
>TRBV5-1|-|TRBJ2-5|TRBD1
CASSPPGLDRGRETQYF
TGCGCCAGCAGCCCGCCGGGTCTGGACAGGGGTCGGGAGACCCAGTACTTC
>TRBV9|-|TRBJ2-3|TRBD2
CASSVGGLAGPDTQYF
TGTGCCAGCAGCGTGGGGGGACTAGCGGGACCAGATACGCAGTATTTT
>TRBV7-2|few|TRBJ1-5|-
CATSISNQPQHF
TGTGCCACCAGCATTAGCAATCAGCCCCAGCATTTT
>TRBV10-3|-|TRBJ2-7|-
CAISESMGQYEQYF
TGTGCCATCAGTGAGAGCATGGGGCAATACGAGCAGTACTTC
>TRBV30|-|TRBJ2-7|-
CAWSPGGEQYF
TGTGCCTGGAGTCCTGGCGGTGAGCAGTACTTC